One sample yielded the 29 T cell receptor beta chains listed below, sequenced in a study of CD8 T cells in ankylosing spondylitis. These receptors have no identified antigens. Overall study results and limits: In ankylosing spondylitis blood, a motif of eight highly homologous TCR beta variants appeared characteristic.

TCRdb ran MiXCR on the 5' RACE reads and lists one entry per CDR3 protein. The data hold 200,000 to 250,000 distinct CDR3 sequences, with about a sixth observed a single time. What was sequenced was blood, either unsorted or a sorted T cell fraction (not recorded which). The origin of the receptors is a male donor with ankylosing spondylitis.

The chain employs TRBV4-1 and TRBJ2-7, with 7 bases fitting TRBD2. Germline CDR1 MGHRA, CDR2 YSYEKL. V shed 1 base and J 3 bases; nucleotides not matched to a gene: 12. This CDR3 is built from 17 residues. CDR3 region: CASSQGAGDGLGYEQYF. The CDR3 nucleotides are TGCGCCAGCAGCCAAGGCGCGGGGGACGGCTTAGGCTACGAGCAGTACTTC.

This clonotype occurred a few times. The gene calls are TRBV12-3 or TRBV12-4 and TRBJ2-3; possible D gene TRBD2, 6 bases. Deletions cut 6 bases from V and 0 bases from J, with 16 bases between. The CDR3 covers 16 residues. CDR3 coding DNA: TGTGCCAGCAGCGCCAAGGCGGGGATTAGCACAGATACGCAGTATTTT. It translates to CASSAKAGISTDTQYF.

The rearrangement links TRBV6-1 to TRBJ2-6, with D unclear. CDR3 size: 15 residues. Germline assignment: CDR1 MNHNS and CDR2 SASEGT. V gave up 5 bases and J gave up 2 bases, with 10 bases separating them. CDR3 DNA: TGTGCCAGCAGTAAGGAAGGGACTGGGGCCAACGTCCTGACTTTC. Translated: CASSKEGTGANVLTF.

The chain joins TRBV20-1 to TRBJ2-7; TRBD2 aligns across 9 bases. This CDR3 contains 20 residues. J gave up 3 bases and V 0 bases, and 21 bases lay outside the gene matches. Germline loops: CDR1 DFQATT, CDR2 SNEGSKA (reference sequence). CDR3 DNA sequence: TGCAGTGCTAGAGATCCCATGCTAGCGGGATTAGGAAGGGACTACTACGAGCAGTACTTC. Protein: CSARDPMLAGLGRDYYEQYF.

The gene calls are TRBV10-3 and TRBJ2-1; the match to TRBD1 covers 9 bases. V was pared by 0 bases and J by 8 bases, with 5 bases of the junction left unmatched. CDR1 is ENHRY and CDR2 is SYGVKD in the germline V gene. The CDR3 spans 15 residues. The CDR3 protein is CAISESMTGGHEQFF. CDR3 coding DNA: TGTGCCATCAGTGAGTCGATGACAGGGGGGCATGAGCAGTTCTTC.

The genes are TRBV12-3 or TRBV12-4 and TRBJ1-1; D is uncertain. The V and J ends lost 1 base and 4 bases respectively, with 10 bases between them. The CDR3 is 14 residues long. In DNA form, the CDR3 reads TGTGCCAGCAGTTTAGAGGGCCCGGGCACTGAAGCTTTCTTT. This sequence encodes CASSLEGPGTEAFF.

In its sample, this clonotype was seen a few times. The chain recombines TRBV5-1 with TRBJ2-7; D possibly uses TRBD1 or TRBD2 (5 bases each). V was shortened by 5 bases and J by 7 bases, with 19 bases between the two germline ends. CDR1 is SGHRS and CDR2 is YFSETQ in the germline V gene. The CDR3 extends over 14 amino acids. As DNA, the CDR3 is TGCGCCAGCAGACCCCCAGGGCCCCCGGGGGAGCAGTACTTC. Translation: CASRPPGPPGEQYF. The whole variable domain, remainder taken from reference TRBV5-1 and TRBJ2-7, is KAGVTQTPRYLIKTRGQQVTLSCSPISGHRSVSWYQQTPGQGLQFLFEYFSETQRNKGNFPGRFSGRQFSNSRSEMNVSTLELGDSALYLCASRPPGPPGEQYFGPGTRLTVT.

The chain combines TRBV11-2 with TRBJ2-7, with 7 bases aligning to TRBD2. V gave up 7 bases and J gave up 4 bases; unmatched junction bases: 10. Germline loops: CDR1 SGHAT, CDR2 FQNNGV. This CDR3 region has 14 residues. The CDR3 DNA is TGTGCCAGCACGGAAGCGGGGTGGGGGTACGAGCAGTACTTC. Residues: CASTEAGWGYEQYF.

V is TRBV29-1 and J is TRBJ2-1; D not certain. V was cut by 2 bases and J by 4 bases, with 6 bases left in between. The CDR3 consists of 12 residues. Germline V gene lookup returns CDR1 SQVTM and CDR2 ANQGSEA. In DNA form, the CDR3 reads TGCAGCGTTGAATCTCTATACAATGAGCAGTTCTTC. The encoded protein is CSVESLYNEQFF.

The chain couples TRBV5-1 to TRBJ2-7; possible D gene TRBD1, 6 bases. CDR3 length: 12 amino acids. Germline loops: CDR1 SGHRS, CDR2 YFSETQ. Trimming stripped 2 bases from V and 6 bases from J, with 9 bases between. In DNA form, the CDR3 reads TGCGCCAGCAGCTTCCCAGGGGTCGAGCAGTACTTC. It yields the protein CASSFPGVEQYF.

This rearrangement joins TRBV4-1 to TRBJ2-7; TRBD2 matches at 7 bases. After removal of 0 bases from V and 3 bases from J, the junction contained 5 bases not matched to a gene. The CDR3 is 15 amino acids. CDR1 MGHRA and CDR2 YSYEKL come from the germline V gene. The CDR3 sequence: CASSQEQRGVYEQYF. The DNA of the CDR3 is TGCGCCAGCAGCCAAGAACAGCGGGGAGTCTACGAGCAGTACTTC.

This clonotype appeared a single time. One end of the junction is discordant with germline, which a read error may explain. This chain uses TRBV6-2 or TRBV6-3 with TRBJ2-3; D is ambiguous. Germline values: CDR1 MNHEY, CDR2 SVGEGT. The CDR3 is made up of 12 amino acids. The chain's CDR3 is CASSDSYGTQYF. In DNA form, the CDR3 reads TGTGCCAGCAGTGACTCATATGGTACGCAGTATTTT.

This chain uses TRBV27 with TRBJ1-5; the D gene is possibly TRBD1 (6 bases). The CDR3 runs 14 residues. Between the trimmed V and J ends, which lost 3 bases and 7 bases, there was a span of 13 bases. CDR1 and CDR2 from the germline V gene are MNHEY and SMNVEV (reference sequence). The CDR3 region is CASSLGSGAQPQHF. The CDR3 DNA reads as TGTGCCAGCAGTTTGGGGTCAGGGGCCCAGCCCCAGCATTTT.

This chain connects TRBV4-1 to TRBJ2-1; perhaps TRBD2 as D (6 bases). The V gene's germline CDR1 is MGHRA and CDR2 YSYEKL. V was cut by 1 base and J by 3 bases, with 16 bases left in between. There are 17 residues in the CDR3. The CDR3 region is CASSQGVEGGIYNEQFF. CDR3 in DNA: TGCGCCAGCAGCCAAGGGGTCGAAGGCGGGATCTACAATGAGCAGTTCTTC.

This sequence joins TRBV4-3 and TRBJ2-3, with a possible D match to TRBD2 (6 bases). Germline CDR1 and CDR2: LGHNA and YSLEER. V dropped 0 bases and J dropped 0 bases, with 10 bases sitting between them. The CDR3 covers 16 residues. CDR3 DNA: TGCGCCAGCAGCCAAGATGGCGCGGGGAGCACAGATACGCAGTATTTT. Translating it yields CASSQDGAGSTDTQYF.

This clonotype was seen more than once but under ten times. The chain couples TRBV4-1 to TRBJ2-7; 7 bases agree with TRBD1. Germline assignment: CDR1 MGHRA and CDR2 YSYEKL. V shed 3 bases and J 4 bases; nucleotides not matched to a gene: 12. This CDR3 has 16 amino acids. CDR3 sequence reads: CASSHPPDRAGYEQYF. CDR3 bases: TGCGCCAGCAGCCACCCTCCAGACAGGGCTGGTTACGAGCAGTACTTC.

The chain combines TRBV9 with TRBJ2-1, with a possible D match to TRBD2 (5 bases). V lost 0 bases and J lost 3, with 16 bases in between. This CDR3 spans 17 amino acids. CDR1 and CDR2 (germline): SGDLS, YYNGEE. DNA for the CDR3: TGTGCCAGCAGCGTAGAAATGAGGGCTAGATTCTACAATGAGCAGTTCTTC. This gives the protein CASSVEMRARFYNEQFF.

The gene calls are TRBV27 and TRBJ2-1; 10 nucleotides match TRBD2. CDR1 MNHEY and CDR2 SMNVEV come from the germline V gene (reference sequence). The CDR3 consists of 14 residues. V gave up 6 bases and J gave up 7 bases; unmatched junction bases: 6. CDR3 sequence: CASSISGRLNEQFF. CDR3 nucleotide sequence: TGTGCCAGCAGCATTAGCGGGAGGTTGAATGAGCAGTTCTTC.

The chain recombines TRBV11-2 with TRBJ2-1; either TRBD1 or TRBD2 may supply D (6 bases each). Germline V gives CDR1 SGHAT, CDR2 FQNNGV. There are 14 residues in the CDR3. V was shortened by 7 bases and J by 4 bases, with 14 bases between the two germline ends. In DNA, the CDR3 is TGTGCCAGCACCCCTCCGGGGGCTTACAATGAGCAGTTCTTC. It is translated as CASTPPGAYNEQFF.

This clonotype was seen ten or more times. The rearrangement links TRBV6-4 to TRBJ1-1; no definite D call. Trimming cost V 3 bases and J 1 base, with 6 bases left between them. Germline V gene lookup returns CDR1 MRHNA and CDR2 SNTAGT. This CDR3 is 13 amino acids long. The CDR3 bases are TGTGCCAGCAGTGAAGGACGGAACACTGAAGCTTTCTTT. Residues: CASSEGRNTEAFF.

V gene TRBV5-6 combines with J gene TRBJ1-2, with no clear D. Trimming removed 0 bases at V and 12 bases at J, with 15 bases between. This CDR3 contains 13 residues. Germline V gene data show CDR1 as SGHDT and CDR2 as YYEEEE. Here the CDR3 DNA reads TGTGCCAGCAGCTTGGAACCGGCCGGGTTACACACCTTC. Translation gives CASSLEPAGLHTF.

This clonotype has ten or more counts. The CDR3 DNA reads TGTGCCAGCAGCCCAATCCCTAGCGGGGGGAACAATGAGCAGTTCTTC. This encodes CASSPIPSGGNNEQFF. This chain uses TRBV12-3 or TRBV12-4 with TRBJ2-1; 11 bases agree with TRBD2. The V segment lost 6 bases and the J segment 5 bases; nucleotides outside the gene matches: 9. The CDR3 has 16 amino acids.

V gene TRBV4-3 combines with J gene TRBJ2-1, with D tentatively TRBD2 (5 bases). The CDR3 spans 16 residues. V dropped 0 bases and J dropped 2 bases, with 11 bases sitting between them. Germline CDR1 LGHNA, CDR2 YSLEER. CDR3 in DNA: TGCGCCAGCAGCCAAGACGGGTCGGGGACCTACAATGAGCAGTTCTTC. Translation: CASSQDGSGTYNEQFF.

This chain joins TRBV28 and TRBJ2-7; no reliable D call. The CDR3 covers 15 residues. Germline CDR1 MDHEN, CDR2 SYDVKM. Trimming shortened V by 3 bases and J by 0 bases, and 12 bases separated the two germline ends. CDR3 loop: CASSFRAPSSYEQYF. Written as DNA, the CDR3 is TGTGCCAGCAGTTTTAGGGCCCCGAGCTCCTACGAGCAGTACTTC.

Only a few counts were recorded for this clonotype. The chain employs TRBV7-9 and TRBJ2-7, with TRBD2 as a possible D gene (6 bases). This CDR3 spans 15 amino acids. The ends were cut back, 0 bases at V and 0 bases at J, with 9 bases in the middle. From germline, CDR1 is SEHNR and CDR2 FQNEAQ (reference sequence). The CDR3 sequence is CASSLASSGSYEQYF. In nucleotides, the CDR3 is TGTGCCAGCAGCTTAGCGAGTAGCGGCTCCTACGAGCAGTACTTC.

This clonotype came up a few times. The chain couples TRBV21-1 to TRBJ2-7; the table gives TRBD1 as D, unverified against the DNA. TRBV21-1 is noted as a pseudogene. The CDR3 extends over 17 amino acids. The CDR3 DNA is TGTGCCAGCAGCCCCCTCCTCGGGGCGACAGGGACCTACGAGCAGTACTTC. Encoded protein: CASSPLLGATGTYEQYF.

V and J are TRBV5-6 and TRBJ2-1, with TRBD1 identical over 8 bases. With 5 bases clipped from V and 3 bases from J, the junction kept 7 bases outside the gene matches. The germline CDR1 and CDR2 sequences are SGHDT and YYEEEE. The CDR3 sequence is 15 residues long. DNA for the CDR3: TGTGCCAGCAGTTATCCGGGACAGGTCTACAATGAGCAGTTCTTC. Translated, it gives CASSYPGQVYNEQFF.

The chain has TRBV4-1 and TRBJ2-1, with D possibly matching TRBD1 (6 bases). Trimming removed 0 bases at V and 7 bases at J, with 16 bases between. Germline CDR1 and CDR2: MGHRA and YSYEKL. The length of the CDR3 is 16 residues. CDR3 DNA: TGCGCCAGCAGCCAAGATCTGGGGGCCCTTGTGAATGAGCAGTTCTTC. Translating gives CASSQDLGALVNEQFF.

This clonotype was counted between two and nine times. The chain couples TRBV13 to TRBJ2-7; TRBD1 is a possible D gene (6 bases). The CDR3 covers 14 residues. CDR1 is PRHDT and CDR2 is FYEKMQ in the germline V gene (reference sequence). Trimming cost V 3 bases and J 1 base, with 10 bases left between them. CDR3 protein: CASSFSQGSYEQYF. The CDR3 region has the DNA TGTGCCAGCAGCTTCTCTCAGGGGTCCTACGAGCAGTACTTC.